A single sample is the source of the 2 T cell receptor beta chains below, sequenced in a study of T-cell reconstitution after alpha-beta-depleted transplantation in children. A library of TCRbeta sequences, prepared with unique molecular identifiers, was generated. TCRdb called the PCR reads again in MiXCR, with one record for every CDR3 protein. The sample has 300,000 to 400,000 distinct CDR3 sequences, 15% to 20% seen once; the top ten hold around 41%. The sample was PBMCs, mostly from graft donor cells, taken 360 days after TCRalphabeta/CD19-depleted stem cell transplant. All receptors derive from a male patient between 2 and 9 years old who had a stem cell transplant for acute lymphoblastic leukemia, so the T cells may come from the graft donor.

This sequence joins TRBV7-9 and TRBJ2-7, with D maybe TRBD2 (5 bases). This CDR3 region has 13 residues. V lost 6 bases to trimming and J lost 2 bases, with 11 bases between them. Germline CDR1 is SEHNR and CDR2 is FQNEAQ (reference sequence). For the CDR3, the DNA is TGTGCCAGCAGTCGGGGATACCCCTACGAGCAGTACTTC. Its protein is CASSRGYPYEQYF.

As for this clonotype: The missing conserved phenylalanine or tryptophan at the end of this CDR3 makes a read error likely. J is TRBJ1-4 and V is TRBV7-9, with D possibly TRBD1 on 6 matching bases. The CDR3 totals 15 residues. The germline gives CDR1 SEHNR, CDR2 FQNEAQ (reference sequence). Deletions cut 5 bases from V and 10 bases from J, with 20 bases between. CDR3 coding DNA: TGTGCCAGCAGCCTTGCGGGTCAGGGAGGGGGAAAACTGTTTTCT. This sequence encodes CASSLAGQGGGKLFS.